This is a list of T cell receptor beta chains from one sample in a study of cytomegalovirus exposure and HLA in healthy donors. Here immunoSEQ multiplex PCR was the method, and the copy in TCRdb shows in-frame clones only, minus some. The sample has approximately 170,000 clones; 70% to 80% are singletons. Sequencing used PBMCs. The receptors were sampled from a man between 18 and 35 years old in good health and CMV-seropositive. Both conserved end residues are part of each CDR3. The D gene is left open where the match is weak. A clone size is listed for some rows: how often the clone was seen (once, few, many), or a class if it is expanded.

D	size	V	J	CDR3	DNA
.	.	TRBV5-1	TRBJ1-1	CASSLMQGGEAFF	TGCGCCAGCAGCTTGATGCAGGGCGGAGAAGCTTTCTTT
.	.	TRBV5-4	TRBJ2-1	CASSSWERYNEQFF	TGTGCCAGCAGCTCCTGGGAGCGGTACAATGAGCAGTTCTTC
TRBD1	.	TRBV7-8	TRBJ1-1	CASSPHGTGRPYTEAFF	TGTGCCAGCAGCCCGCACGGGACAGGGAGACCTTACACTGAAGCTTTCTTT
.	.	TRBV4-1	TRBJ1-5	CASSQGTARYQPQHF	TGCGCCAGCAGCCAAGGGACAGCTCGTTATCAGCCCCAGCATTTT
.	.	TRBV12-5	TRBJ2-7	CASAPGSSYEQYF	TGTGCTAGTGCACCCGGGTCATCCTACGAGCAGTACTTC
TRBD2	.	TRBV6-5	TRBJ2-7	CASRTTSGGYEQYF	TGTGCCAGCAGAACTACTAGCGGAGGCTACGAGCAGTACTTC
.	.	TRBV6-6	TRBJ1-2	CASSYSQGKGYTF	TGTGCCAGCAGTTACTCTCAGGGGAAGGGCTACACCTTC
TRBD1	.	TRBV19	TRBJ1-1	CASMLDSGTGLEAFF	TGTGCCAGTATGTTAGATTCTGGGACAGGGCTCGAAGCTTTCTTT
.	.	TRBV29-1	TRBJ2-7	CSVRAGETYEQYF	TGCAGCGTGCGGGCAGGGGAAACCTACGAGCAGTACTTC
.	few	TRBV5-6	TRBJ1-5	CASSQGLGNQPQHF	TGTGCCAGCAGCCAGGGTTTGGGCAATCAGCCCCAGCATTTT
TRBD2	few	TRBV13	TRBJ2-7	CASSSGREVYEQYF	TGTGCCAGCAGCTCCGGGCGGGAGGTCTACGAGCAGTACTTC
TRBD1	.	TRBV19	TRBJ2-7	CASSSQGQGWYEQYF	TGTGCCAGCTCAAGCCAGGGACAGGGTTGGTACGAGCAGTACTTC
TRBD1	few	TRBV6-4	TRBJ2-7	CASIQGQRAYEQYF	TGTGCCAGCATCCAGGGACAGCGAGCCTACGAGCAGTACTTC
.	once	TRBV6-5	TRBJ2-1	CASSYLRVRRNEQFF	TGTGCCAGCAGTTACCTCAGGGTGAGACGCAATGAGCAGTTCTTC
.	.	TRBV7-9	TRBJ2-1	CASSHPSGGAHEQFF	TGTGCCAGCAGCCACCCTAGTGGGGGGGCGCATGAGCAGTTCTTC
.	.	TRBV15	TRBJ2-5	CATSRDRLRAGTQYF	TGTGCCACCAGCAGAGATAGGCTCCGGGCGGGGACCCAGTACTTC
.	.	TRBV5-5	TRBJ2-3	CASSTTEWGGLPDTQYF	TGTGCCAGCAGCACTACTGAGTGGGGGGGCTTGCCAGATACGCAGTATTTT
TRBD2	.	TRBV28	TRBJ2-1	CASSTSGEQFF	TGTGCCAGCAGTACTAGCGGTGAGCAGTTCTTC
TRBD2	.	TRBV28	TRBJ2-7	CASRGRTSSYEQYF	TGTGCCAGCAGGGGTCGGACTAGCTCCTACGAGCAGTACTTC
.	.	TRBV6-1	TRBJ2-3	CASNRGYDTQYF	TGTGCCAGCAACCGGGGGTATGATACGCAGTATTTT
.	.	TRBV5-4	TRBJ1-2	CASSLQGRDYGYTF	TGTGCCAGCAGCTTACAGGGTAGGGACTATGGCTACACCTTC
TRBD1	.	TRBV6-1	TRBJ2-5	CASSFGTGNDQYF	TGTGCCAGCAGTTTCGGGACAGGCAACGACCAGTACTTC
TRBD2	.	TRBV27	TRBJ2-2	CASSLSGTRNTGELFF	TGTGCCAGCAGTTTATCCGGGACTAGGAACACCGGGGAGCTGTTTTTT
TRBD1	.	TRBV7-9	TRBJ1-2	CASGGQGVGYTF	TGTGCCAGCGGGGGACAGGGGGTCGGCTACACCTTC
.	.	TRBV11-2	TRBJ2-5	CASSRLVGATRAQYF	TGTGCCAGCAGCCGACTAGTGGGCGCTACTAGGGCCCAGTACTTC
TRBD2	.	TRBV4-3	TRBJ2-2	CASSQEGLAGGASTGELFF	TGCGCCAGCAGCCAAGAAGGACTAGCGGGAGGCGCGAGCACCGGGGAGCTGTTTTTT
TRBD1	.	TRBV6-1	TRBJ1-2	CASKPMTGTDYTF	TGTGCCAGCAAACCTATGACAGGGACGGACTACACCTTC
.	once	TRBV7-9	TRBJ1-2	CASSLDRERYTF	TGTGCCAGCAGCTTAGACAGGGAACGCTACACCTTC
.	.	TRBV9	TRBJ2-1	CASSSSGAEQFF	TGTGCCAGCAGCTCCTCAGGGGCTGAGCAGTTCTTC
TRBD2	.	TRBV7-9	TRBJ2-2	CASTLAGSGTGELFF	TGTGCCAGCACGTTAGCGGGATCGGGAACCGGGGAGCTGTTTTTT
TRBD2	.	TRBV25-1	TRBJ2-5	CASSEYGATSGEQETQYF	TGTGCCAGCAGTGAATATGGGGCGACTAGCGGGGAACAAGAGACCCAGTACTTC
.	.	TRBV5-6	TRBJ2-2	CASSSPGSGELFF	TGTGCCAGCAGCTCCCCAGGCTCCGGGGAGCTGTTTTTT
.	.	TRBV27	TRBJ2-7	CASSLQGSSYEQYF	TGTGCCAGCAGTTTACAGGGCAGTTCCTACGAGCAGTACTTC
.	.	TRBV18	TRBJ2-7	CASSPTGPYEQYF	TGTGCCAGCTCACCAACAGGGCCGTACGAGCAGTACTTC
.	.	TRBV19	TRBJ2-7	CASKLSQGSYEQYF	TGTGCCAGTAAACTTTCCCAGGGTAGCTACGAGCAGTACTTC
.	.	TRBV4-1	TRBJ2-5	CASSYPGSEGTQYF	TGCGCCAGCAGCTACCCGGGGTCCGAGGGGACCCAGTACTTC
TRBD1	.	TRBV5-1	TRBJ2-7	CASSLEGTGYEQYF	TGCGCCAGCAGCTTGGAGGGGACAGGCTACGAGCAGTACTTC
.	.	TRBV7-6	TRBJ2-5	CASSLSAGWGETQYF	TGTGCCAGCAGCTTGTCTGCGGGATGGGGGGAGACCCAGTACTTC
TRBD1	.	TRBV7-2	TRBJ1-1	CASSIWTGEAFF	TGTGCCAGCAGCATCTGGACAGGGGAAGCTTTCTTT
.	.	TRBV11-2	TRBJ2-1	CASTPANEQFF	TGTGCCAGCACACCCGCGAATGAGCAGTTCTTC
.	once	TRBV15	TRBJ1-4	CATSRDRGGDLMQDEKLFF	TGTGCCACCAGCAGAGATCGGGGAGGGGACCTGATGCAGGATGAAAAACTGTTTTTT
.	.	TRBV19	TRBJ2-7	CASSIPGIRSEQYF	TGTGCCAGTAGTATCCCGGGTATTCGATCCGAGCAGTACTTC
.	few	TRBV6-1	TRBJ2-7	CASSEGQAYEQYF	TGTGCCAGCAGTGAAGGGCAGGCCTACGAGCAGTACTTC
.	once	TRBV5-1	TRBJ2-7	CASSLDRPPREQYF	TGCGCCAGCAGCTTGGACAGGCCTCCAAGGGAGCAGTACTTC
.	once	TRBV7-6	TRBJ2-7	CASSTGHFGDEQYF	TGTGCCAGCAGCACGGGACATTTCGGAGACGAGCAGTACTTC
.	.	TRBV2	TRBJ2-3	CASIQGLIDTQYF	TGTGCCAGCATCCAGGGATTAATAGATACGCAGTATTTT
.	.	TRBV5-4	TRBJ2-7	CASSLGQPRRYEQYF	TGTGCCAGCAGCTTGGGACAGCCACGAAGATACGAGCAGTACTTC
.	.	TRBV6-5	TRBJ2-3	CASSYSIPGSDTQYF	TGTGCCAGCAGTTACTCGATTCCGGGTTCAGATACGCAGTATTTT
TRBD2	.	TRBV19	TRBJ2-5	CASSPWTRETQYF	TGTGCCAGTAGTCCATGGACTAGGGAGACCCAGTACTTC
.	.	TRBV6-5	TRBJ1-1	CASRETGLNTEAFF	TGTGCCAGCAGAGAAACAGGGTTGAACACTGAAGCTTTCTTT
TRBD2	once	TRBV11-3	TRBJ2-1	CASSSAGVREQFF	TGTGCCAGCAGCTCTGCGGGGGTCCGTGAGCAGTTCTTC
.	.	TRBV5-3	TRBJ1-2	CARSFRGANYGYTF	TGTGCCAGAAGCTTCCGGGGGGCTAACTATGGCTACACCTTC
.	.	TRBV5-4	TRBJ1-6	CASSFGHQDSPLHF	TGTGCCAGCAGCTTTGGACACCAGGATTCACCCCTCCACTTT
.	few	TRBV15	TRBJ2-7	CATSPRGSEQYF	TGTGCCACCAGCCCCCGCGGCTCCGAGCAGTACTTC